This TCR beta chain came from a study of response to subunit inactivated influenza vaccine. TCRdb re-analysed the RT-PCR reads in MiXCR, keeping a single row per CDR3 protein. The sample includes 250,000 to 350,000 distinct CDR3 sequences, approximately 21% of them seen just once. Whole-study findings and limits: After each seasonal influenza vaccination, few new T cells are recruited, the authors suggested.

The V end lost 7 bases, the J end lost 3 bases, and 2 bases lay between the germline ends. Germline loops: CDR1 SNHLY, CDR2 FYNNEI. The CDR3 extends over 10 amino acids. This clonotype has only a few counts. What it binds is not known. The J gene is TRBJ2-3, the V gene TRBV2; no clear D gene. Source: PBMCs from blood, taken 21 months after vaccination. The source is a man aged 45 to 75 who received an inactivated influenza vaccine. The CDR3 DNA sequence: TGTGCCAGCATGACAGATACGCAGTATTTT. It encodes CASMTDTQYF.